This T cell receptor beta chain was documented in a study of T cells after yellow fever vaccination. Looking at the study overall: Preparing low-cell-number fractions relied on SMART-Seq v4 Ultra Low Input. Findings of the study overall: From the bulk population, abundant clonotypes could contaminate and appear within FACS-sorted repertoires. Most primary-vaccination clones recurred post-booster (roughly 97% CD4, 88% CD8).

This clonotype was seen repeatedly, ten times or more. Its antigen is currently unknown. Trimming stripped 3 bases from V and 4 bases from J, with 12 bases between. CDR1 KGHDR and CDR2 SFDVKD come from the germline V gene. The CDR3 runs to 15 residues. The authors made TCR cDNA by 5'RACE template switching, adding a universal primer site and UMIs. TCRdb independently ran MiXCR on the 5' RACE reads; one entry per CDR3 protein. The sample shows 90,000 to 150,000 distinct CDR3 sequences, 7.2% of them seen only once. The chain has TRBV24-1 and TRBJ2-1; TRBD1 might be the D (5 bases). The sample was CD4+ T cells sorted from PBMCs, taken about 49 days after the first yellow fever vaccination. The clonotype comes from a man aged 18 to 35 who received the YFV17D yellow fever vaccine. CDR3 protein: CATSDPGKIYNEQFF. The CDR3 DNA is TGTGCCACCAGTGATCCAGGGAAAATATACAATGAGCAGTTCTTC.